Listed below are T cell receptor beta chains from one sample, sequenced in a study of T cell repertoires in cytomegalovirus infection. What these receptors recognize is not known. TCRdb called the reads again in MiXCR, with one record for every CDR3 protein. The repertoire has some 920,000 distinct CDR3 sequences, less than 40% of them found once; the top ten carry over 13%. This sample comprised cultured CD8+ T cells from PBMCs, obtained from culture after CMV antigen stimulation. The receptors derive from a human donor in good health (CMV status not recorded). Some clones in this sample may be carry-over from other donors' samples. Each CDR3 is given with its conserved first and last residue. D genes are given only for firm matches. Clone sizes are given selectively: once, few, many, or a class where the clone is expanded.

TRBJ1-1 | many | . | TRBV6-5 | CASSYGTRNTEAFF | TGTGCCAGCAGTTACGGGACACGGAACACTGAAGCTTTCTTT
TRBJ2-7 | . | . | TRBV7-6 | CASSLGDNEQYF | TGTGCCAGCAGCTTAGGGGATAACGAGCAGTACTTC
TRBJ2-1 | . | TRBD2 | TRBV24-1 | CATSDWSGAQGYNEQFF | TGTGCCACCAGTGATTGGAGCGGGGCCCAAGGGTACAATGAGCAGTTCTTC
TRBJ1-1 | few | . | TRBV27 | CASSLGAGAGAFF | TGTGCCAGCAGTTTAGGGGCCGGGGCTGGGGCTTTCTTT
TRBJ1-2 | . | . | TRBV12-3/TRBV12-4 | CASSPSRHSMGYTF | TGTGCCAGCAGTCCATCACGACACTCGATGGGCTACACCTTC
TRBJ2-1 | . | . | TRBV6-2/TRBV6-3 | CASSEDNYNEQFF | TGTGCCAGCAGCGAGGATAATTACAATGAGCAGTTCTTC
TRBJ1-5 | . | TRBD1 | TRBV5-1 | CASSAGQGRNQPQHF | TGCGCCAGCAGCGCAGGACAGGGCCGGAATCAGCCCCAGCATTTT
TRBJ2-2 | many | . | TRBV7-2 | CASSLYGGTGELFF | TGTGCCAGCAGCTTATACGGGGGCACCGGGGAGCTGTTTTTT
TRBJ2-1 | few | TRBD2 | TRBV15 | CAILAVNEQFF | TGTGCCATCCTAGCGGTAAATGAGCAGTTCTTC
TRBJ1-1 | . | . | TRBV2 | CASKDSGQGNTEAFF | TGTGCCAGCAAGGATTCCGGACAAGGGAACACTGAAGCTTTCTTT
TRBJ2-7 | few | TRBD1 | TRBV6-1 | CASSEPHWDREGGYEQYF | TGTGCCAGCAGTGAACCACACTGGGACAGGGAGGGTGGCTACGAGCAGTACTTC
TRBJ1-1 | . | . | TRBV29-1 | CSVEQGNTEAFF | TGCAGCGTGGAACAAGGGAACACTGAAGCTTTCTTT
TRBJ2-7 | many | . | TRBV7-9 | CASSLSPYEQYF | TGTGCCAGCAGTTTATCGCCCTACGAGCAGTACTTC
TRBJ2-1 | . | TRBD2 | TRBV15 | CATSEGLAGGQGNNEQFF | TGTGCCACCAGCGAGGGACTAGCGGGGGGCCAGGGCAACAATGAGCAGTTCTTC
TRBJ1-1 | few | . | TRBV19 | CASSIRGGTEAFF | TGTGCCAGTAGTATAAGAGGTGGGACTGAAGCTTTCTTT
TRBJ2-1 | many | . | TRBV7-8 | CASSSVGLLDPYNEQFF | TGTGCCAGCAGCTCCGTAGGGTTGCTCGACCCATACAATGAGCAGTTCTTC
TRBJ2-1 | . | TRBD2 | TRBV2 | CASSGPGTSGLLDYNEQFF | TGTGCCAGCAGTGGCCCAGGGACTAGCGGCCTATTAGATTACAATGAGCAGTTCTTC
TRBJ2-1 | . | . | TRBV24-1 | CATSDLGVNEQFF | TGTGCCACCAGTGATTTGGGGGTAAATGAGCAGTTCTTC
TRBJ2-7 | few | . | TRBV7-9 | CASSPPTRTYEQYF | TGTGCCAGCAGCCCCCCTACTAGGACCTACGAGCAGTACTTC
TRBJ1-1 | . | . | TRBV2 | CAFRANTEAFF | TGTGCCTTCCGGGCGAACACTGAAGCTTTCTTT
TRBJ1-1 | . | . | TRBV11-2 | CASSLWKGTEAFF | TGTGCCAGCAGCTTATGGAAAGGCACTGAAGCTTTCTTT
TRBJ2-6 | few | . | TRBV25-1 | CASRSVGGANVLTF | TGTGCCAGCAGGTCGGTAGGTGGGGCCAACGTCCTGACTTTC
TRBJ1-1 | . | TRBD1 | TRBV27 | CASSLGTGPLGTEAFF | TGTGCCAGCAGTTTGGGGACAGGACCCCTGGGGACTGAAGCTTTCTTT